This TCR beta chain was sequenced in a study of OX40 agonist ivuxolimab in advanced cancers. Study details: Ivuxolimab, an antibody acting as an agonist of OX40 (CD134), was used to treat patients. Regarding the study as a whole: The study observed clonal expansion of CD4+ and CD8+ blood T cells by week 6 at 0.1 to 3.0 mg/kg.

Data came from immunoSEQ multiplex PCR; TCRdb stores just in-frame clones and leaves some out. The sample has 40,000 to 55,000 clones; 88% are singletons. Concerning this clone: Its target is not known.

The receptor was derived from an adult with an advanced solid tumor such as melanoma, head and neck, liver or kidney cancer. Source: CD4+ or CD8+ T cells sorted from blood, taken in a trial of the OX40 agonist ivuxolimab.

The CDR3 here is CASSSTGSLSALHF. DNA for the CDR3: TGTGCCAGCAGCTCAACAGGGAGTTTATCGGCCCTCCACTTT. The V gene is TRBV6-5, the J gene TRBJ1-6, with D maybe TRBD1 (6 bases). V lost 6 bases to trimming and J lost 14 bases, with 20 bases between them. Germline values: CDR1 MNHEY, CDR2 SVGAGI. The CDR3 has 14 residues.